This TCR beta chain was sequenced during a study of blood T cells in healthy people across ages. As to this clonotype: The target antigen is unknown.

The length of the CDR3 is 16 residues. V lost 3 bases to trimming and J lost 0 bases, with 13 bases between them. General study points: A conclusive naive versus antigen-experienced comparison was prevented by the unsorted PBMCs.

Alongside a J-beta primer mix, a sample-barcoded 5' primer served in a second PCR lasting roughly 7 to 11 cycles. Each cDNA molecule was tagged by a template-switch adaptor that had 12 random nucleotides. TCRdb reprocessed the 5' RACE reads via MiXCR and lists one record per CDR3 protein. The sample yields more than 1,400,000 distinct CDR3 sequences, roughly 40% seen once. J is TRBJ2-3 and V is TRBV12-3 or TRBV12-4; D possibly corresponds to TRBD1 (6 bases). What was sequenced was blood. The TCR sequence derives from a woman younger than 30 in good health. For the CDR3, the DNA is TGTGCCAGCAGTTTCTCGGGGACAACTAGCACAGATACGCAGTATTTT. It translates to CASSFSGTTSTDTQYF.